The rows below give T cell receptor beta chains drawn from one sample of a study of blood T cell repertoires in COVID-19. The assay was immunoSEQ multiplex PCR, and TCRdb's table has in-frame clones only and misses some. The sample carries roughly 20,000 clones, roughly 90% recorded once. Sequencing was done on a sample of peripheral blood. The source is a human donor in a cohort sampled during active COVID-19. Both conserved end residues are part of each CDR3. D genes are given only for firm matches. The size of a clone is reported for some rows only, either as once, few or many, or as a class for expanded clones.

j_call clone_size d_call v_call cdr3_aa cdr3_nt
TRBJ2-7 NA NA TRBV5-1 CASSPELGLWGYEQYF TGCGCCAGCAGCCCGGAGCTCGGACTCTGGGGTTACGAGCAGTACTTC
TRBJ2-7 NA NA TRBV4-2 CASSQDPLGQGSYEQYF TGTGCCAGCAGCCAGGACCCCCTAGGGCAGGGTTCCTACGAGCAGTACTTC
TRBJ2-3 NA NA TRBV10-2 CASKQGSSTDTQYF TGCGCCAGTAAACAGGGTTCTAGCACAGATACGCAGTATTTT
TRBJ2-5 NA TRBD1 TRBV2 CASTGTGLGGETQYF TGTGCCAGCACCGGGACAGGGCTTGGGGGAGAGACCCAGTACTTC
TRBJ2-5 NA NA TRBV5-1 CASSSQGQNGETQYF TGCGCCAGCAGCTCCCAGGGACAAAATGGGGAGACCCAGTACTTC
TRBJ2-5 once TRBD2 TRBV5-1 CASSLFGYSGGETQYF TGCGCCAGCAGCTTGTTTGGTTATAGCGGGGGGGAGACCCAGTACTTC
TRBJ2-7 NA NA TRBV14 CASSPGHAGEQYF TGTGCCAGCAGCCCAGGCCACGCGGGGGAGCAGTACTTC
TRBJ1-4 NA NA TRBV24-1 CATSDLDIKKGGEKLFF TGTGCCACCAGTGACCTGGACATCAAAAAGGGAGGTGAAAAACTGTTTTTT
TRBJ1-1 once TRBD1 TRBV30 CACSGTAVTEAFF TGTGCCTGTTCCGGGACAGCCGTCACTGAAGCTTTCTTT
TRBJ1-1 once NA TRBV19 CASTGDTYTEAFF TGTGCCAGTACCGGCGACACCTACACTGAAGCTTTCTTT
TRBJ2-7 NA TRBD1 TRBV19 CASGRQGAYEQYF TGTGCCAGTGGAAGACAGGGTGCCTACGAGCAGTACTTC
TRBJ1-2 NA NA TRBV30 CARKGTLGGYTF TGTGCCCGCAAGGGGACACTCGGAGGCTACACCTTC
TRBJ2-5 NA NA TRBV10-1 CASSDDPNGGETQYF TGCGCCAGCAGTGATGACCCCAATGGCGGGGAGACCCAGTACTTC
TRBJ2-5 NA NA TRBV30 CAWNAGAGGETQYF TGTGCCTGGAACGCGGGGGCCGGCGGGGAGACCCAGTACTTC
TRBJ2-1 NA TRBD2 TRBV3-1/TRBV3-2 CASSPNSGLAGGLSYNEQFF TGTGCCAGCAGCCCGAACTCTGGACTAGCGGGGGGGCTCTCTTACAATGAGCAGTTCTTC
TRBJ1-5 few TRBD1 TRBV6-1 CASSEGDRGGQPQHF TGTGCCAGCAGTGAAGGAGACAGGGGTGGCCAGCCCCAGCATTTT
TRBJ1-2 NA TRBD1 TRBV5-4 CASSHDIQGGYGYTF TGTGCCAGCAGCCACGACATTCAGGGGGGATATGGCTACACCTTC
TRBJ1-1 NA NA TRBV3-1/TRBV3-2 CASSLEGGGTEAFF TGTGCCAGCAGCCTAGAGGGCGGAGGGACTGAAGCTTTCTTT
TRBJ2-1 NA TRBD2 TRBV7-9 CASSPSRIAGSNEQFF TGTGCCAGCAGCCCGAGTCGTATAGCGGGGTCCAATGAGCAGTTCTTC
TRBJ1-1 NA NA TRBV5-1 CASSLDQGFVPEAFF TGCGCCAGCAGCTTGGATCAGGGATTTGTTCCTGAAGCTTTCTTT
TRBJ2-7 NA NA TRBV2 CASSEAPDRSQQYF TGTGCCAGCAGTGAAGCTCCTGACAGGTCCCAGCAGTACTTC
TRBJ2-7 NA NA TRBV15 CATSLPEAPGEQYF TGTGCCACCAGCTTACCTGAGGCCCCCGGCGAGCAGTACTTC
TRBJ2-2 NA TRBD2 TRBV19 CASTAGGNTGELFF TGTGCCAGTACCGCGGGGGGGAACACCGGGGAGCTGTTTTTT
TRBJ1-3 NA NA TRBV5-1 CASSLTTVSSGNTIYF TGCGCCAGCAGCTTAACGACAGTGAGCTCTGGAAACACCATATATTTT
TRBJ1-5 NA NA TRBV27 CASSLSGHSNQPQHF TGTGCCAGCAGTTTATCGGGCCATAGCAATCAGCCCCAGCATTTT
TRBJ1-4 NA NA TRBV3-1/TRBV3-2 CASSLRAANEKLFF TGTGCCAGCAGCCTAAGAGCGGCTAATGAAAAACTGTTTTTT
TRBJ2-1 NA TRBD2 TRBV9 CASSGERTSGREQFF TGTGCCAGCAGCGGCGAAAGGACTAGCGGCCGTGAGCAGTTCTTC
TRBJ2-4 NA NA TRBV25-1 CASSGKTQSEAKNIQYF TGTGCCAGCAGTGGAAAGACACAATCCGAGGCCAAAAACATTCAGTACTTC
TRBJ1-5 NA NA TRBV10-3 CAISDPTENQPQHF TGTGCCATCAGTGACCCGACAGAGAATCAGCCCCAGCATTTT
TRBJ1-4 NA TRBD1 TRBV5-1 CASSFGQGREKLFF TGCGCCAGCAGCTTTGGACAGGGGAGGGAAAAACTGTTTTTT
TRBJ1-1 NA TRBD1 TRBV30 CAWTGDRGPGMNTEAFF TGTGCCTGGACCGGGGACAGGGGGCCGGGCATGAACACTGAAGCTTTCTTT
TRBJ2-7 NA TRBD2 TRBV11-2 CASSLVAATSGVYFYEQYF TGTGCCAGCAGCCTAGTGGCCGCGACTAGCGGGGTTTATTTCTACGAGCAGTACTTC
TRBJ2-1 few NA TRBV9 CASSVRTGGENEQFF TGTGCCAGCAGCGTACGTACCGGGGGTGAGAATGAGCAGTTCTTC
TRBJ1-2 NA TRBD1 TRBV11-2 CASSGYRGRFHGYTF TGTGCCAGCAGCGGTTACAGGGGGCGCTTCCATGGCTACACCTTC
TRBJ2-7 NA TRBD1 TRBV9 CASSVEGTGDNSYEQYF TGTGCCAGCAGCGTAGAGGGGACAGGGGACAACTCCTACGAGCAGTACTTC
TRBJ2-7 NA TRBD1 TRBV5-1 CASSLGGTGTYEQYF TGCGCCAGCAGCTTGGGCGGGACAGGGACCTACGAGCAGTACTTC
TRBJ2-2 NA TRBD1 TRBV6-6 CASSPDPLRQGGNGELFF TGTGCCAGCAGTCCGGACCCCTTAAGACAGGGGGGTAACGGGGAGCTGTTTTTT
TRBJ2-1 medium-sized TRBD1 TRBV11-2 CASSLIFGTGYSYNEQFF TGTGCCAGCAGCTTAATCTTCGGGACAGGCTACTCCTACAATGAGCAGTTCTTC
TRBJ1-2 NA NA TRBV27 CASSDRGGGYTF TGTGCCAGCAGCGACCGGGGGGGCGGCTACACCTTC
TRBJ2-7 NA TRBD1 TRBV5-5 CASFPNPGTGGYEQYF TGTGCCAGCTTTCCCAACCCCGGGACAGGAGGCTACGAGCAGTACTTC
TRBJ1-5 NA TRBD1 TRBV28 CASSWGPGQGRGMQPQHF TGTGCCAGCAGTTGGGGCCCCGGACAGGGGCGGGGGATGCAGCCCCAGCATTTT
TRBJ1-6 NA TRBD1 TRBV19 CATRGTGTNSPLHF TGTGCCACCAGGGGGACAGGGACTAATTCACCCCTCCACTTT
TRBJ1-1 NA NA TRBV7-6 CASSTGLEAFF TGTGCCAGCAGTACAGGGCTCGAAGCTTTCTTT
TRBJ2-1 NA NA TRBV25-1 CASRSRVGGAGEQFF TGTGCCAGCAGAAGCCGGGTTGGCGGGGCTGGTGAGCAGTTCTTC
TRBJ2-5 NA TRBD1 TRBV6-6 CASRPHGQGETQYF TGTGCCAGCCGCCCCCACGGACAGGGGGAGACCCAGTACTTC
TRBJ2-3 NA TRBD1 TRBV7-6 CASSESWTGKLDTQYF TGTGCCAGCAGCGAAAGCTGGACAGGTAAATTGGATACGCAGTATTTT